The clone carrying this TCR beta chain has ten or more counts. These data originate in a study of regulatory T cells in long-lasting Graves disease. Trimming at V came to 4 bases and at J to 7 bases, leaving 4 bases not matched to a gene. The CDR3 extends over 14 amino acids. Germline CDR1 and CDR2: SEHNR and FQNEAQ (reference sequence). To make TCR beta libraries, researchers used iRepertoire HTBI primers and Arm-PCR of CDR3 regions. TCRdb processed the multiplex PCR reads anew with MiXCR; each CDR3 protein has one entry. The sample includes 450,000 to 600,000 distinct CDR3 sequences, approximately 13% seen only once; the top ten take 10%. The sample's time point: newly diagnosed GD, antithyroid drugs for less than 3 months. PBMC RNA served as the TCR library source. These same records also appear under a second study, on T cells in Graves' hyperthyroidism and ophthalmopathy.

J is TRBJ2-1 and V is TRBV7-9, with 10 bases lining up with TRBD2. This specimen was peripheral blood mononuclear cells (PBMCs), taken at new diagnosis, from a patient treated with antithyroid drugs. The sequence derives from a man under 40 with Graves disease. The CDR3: CASSSSGSYNEQFF. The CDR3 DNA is TGTGCCAGCAGCTCTAGCGGGAGCTATAATGAGCAGTTCTTC.